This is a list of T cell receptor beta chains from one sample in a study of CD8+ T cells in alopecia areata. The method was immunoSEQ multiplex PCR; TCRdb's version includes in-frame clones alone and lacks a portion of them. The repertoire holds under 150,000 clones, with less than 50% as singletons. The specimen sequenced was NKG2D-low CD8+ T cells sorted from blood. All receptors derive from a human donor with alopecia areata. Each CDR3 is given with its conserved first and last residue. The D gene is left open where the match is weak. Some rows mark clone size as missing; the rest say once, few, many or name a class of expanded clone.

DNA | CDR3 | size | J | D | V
TGCAGCGTCGCCCCGACAGGGGAAAACACTGAAGCTTTCTTT | CSVAPTGENTEAFF | . | TRBJ1-1 | TRBD1 | TRBV29-1
TGTGCCAGCAGTGAAATGAGCACCGGGGAGCTGTTTTTT | CASSEMSTGELFF | . | TRBJ2-2 | . | TRBV2
TGTGCCAGCAGCTTAGCCGGGATGAACACCGGGGAGCTGTTTTTT | CASSLAGMNTGELFF | few | TRBJ2-2 | . | TRBV5-4
TGCGCCAGCAGCTCAGATCTCTCCTACGAGCAGTACTTC | CASSSDLSYEQYF | . | TRBJ2-7 | . | TRBV4-1
TGTGCCTGGACAAACCTAGCGGGGCAGCCGACGTACAATGAGCAGTTCTTC | CAWTNLAGQPTYNEQFF | . | TRBJ2-1 | TRBD2 | TRBV30
TGTGCCAGCAGCGTTGGACAGGGTGCCATTACAATGACGCAGTTCTTC | CASSVGQGAITMTQFF | . | TRBJ2-1 | TRBD1 | TRBV5-6
TGTGCCAGCAGCGGAACTAGCGGGAGACCCTACGAGCAGTACTTC | CASSGTSGRPYEQYF | . | TRBJ2-7 | TRBD2 | TRBV9
TGTGCCTGGAAGATGGGATTCCATGGCTACACCTTC | CAWKMGFHGYTF | . | TRBJ1-2 | . | TRBV30
TGTGCCAGCAGCTCCGGGACAGCCGTCCACGAGCAGTACTTC | CASSSGTAVHEQYF | . | TRBJ2-7 | TRBD1 | TRBV5-6
TGCGCCAGCAGCCAAGCCGTAGGCGGGGAGACTGAAGCTTTCTTT | CASSQAVGGETEAFF | once | TRBJ1-1 | . | TRBV4-1
TGCGCCAGCAGCCAAGATCGGCGGGGAGAGGTCGCTTTCTTT | CASSQDRRGEVAFF | once | TRBJ1-1 | . | TRBV4-1
TGTGCCAGCAGCGCGGACAGCTTCACCGGGGAGCTGTTTTTT | CASSADSFTGELFF | . | TRBJ2-2 | . | TRBV7-2
TGCAGCGTTGAAGGGGTAGCGGGGGTTAACTACAATGAGCAGTTCTTC | CSVEGVAGVNYNEQFF | . | TRBJ2-1 | TRBD2 | TRBV29-1
TGTGCCACCAGCAGAGACTGGCCAGGCCAAACCCCGGATACGCAGTATTTT | CATSRDWPGQTPDTQYF | once | TRBJ2-3 | . | TRBV15
TGTGCCAGCAGCTTGGACTGGGTACAAGAGACCCAGTACTTC | CASSLDWVQETQYF | . | TRBJ2-5 | . | TRBV6-5
TGTGCCTGGAGTGTACGTGAGTATGACGAGCAGTACTTC | CAWSVREYDEQYF | few | TRBJ2-7 | . | TRBV30
TGTGCCTGGAGTGTAAGCGGGGAGCTGTTTTTT | CAWSVSGELFF | . | TRBJ2-2 | . | TRBV30
TGTGCCAGCAGCTTAGATAGCGGGATGGGCTCCTACAATGAGCAGTTCTTC | CASSLDSGMGSYNEQFF | few | TRBJ2-1 | TRBD2 | TRBV7-8
TGTGCCAGCGGACCCGGTTCATTGAATTCACCCCTCCACTTT | CASGPGSLNSPLHF | . | TRBJ1-6 | . | TRBV9
TGCAGCGTGGAAGAGGTGGACGGGGCCAACGTCCTGACTTTC | CSVEEVDGANVLTF | . | TRBJ2-6 | . | TRBV29-1
TGTGCCAGCAGCGACAGGGGGCGAGAGACCCAGTACTTC | CASSDRGRETQYF | . | TRBJ2-5 | TRBD1 | TRBV5-4
TGTGCCAGCACCCCCGTGGGGGGGAACATTCAGTACTTC | CASTPVGGNIQYF | . | TRBJ2-4 | TRBD2 | TRBV28
TGCAGCGTTGTCGACCAGGGGGGCAATCAGCCCCAGCATTTT | CSVVDQGGNQPQHF | few | TRBJ1-5 | TRBD1 | TRBV29-1
TGCAGCGTTGAAAGACAGGAGGGAGGCTACACCTTC | CSVERQEGGYTF | . | TRBJ1-2 | . | TRBV29-1
TGTGCCTGGATTGGCCAGGGTCCTTTCGCCGTCCTGACTTTC | CAWIGQGPFAVLTF | . | TRBJ2-6 | . | TRBV30
TGTGCCAGCAATCAGGGTAATTGGGAGACCCAGTACTTC | CASNQGNWETQYF | . | TRBJ2-5 | . | TRBV6-5
TGCGCCAGCAGCTTGGGACAGGCCAATCAGCCCCAGCATTTT | CASSLGQANQPQHF | . | TRBJ1-5 | . | TRBV5-1
TGTGCCAGCCTCCTACGCACAGATACGCAGTATTTT | CASLLRTDTQYF | . | TRBJ2-3 | . | TRBV27
TGTGCCAGCAGCCAGGGTCAGGGGTACGAGCAGTACTTC | CASSQGQGYEQYF | . | TRBJ2-7 | . | TRBV9
TGTGCCAGCAGTCGGGACGACTACGAGCAGTACTTC | CASSRDDYEQYF | . | TRBJ2-7 | . | TRBV28
TGTGCCAGCAGTGACTCCGGACTAGCGGGCGAGCAGTTCTTC | CASSDSGLAGEQFF | . | TRBJ2-1 | TRBD2 | TRBV25-1
TGCAGCGTTCTCGCTAGCGGGGAAGAGACCCAGTACTTC | CSVLASGEETQYF | few | TRBJ2-5 | TRBD2 | TRBV29-1
TGTGCCTGGAGCGGACAGGAGCGATCCTACACTGAAGCTTTCTTT | CAWSGQERSYTEAFF | . | TRBJ1-1 | TRBD1 | TRBV30
TGTGCCAGCATGGGGAACAGCGCTGAAGCTTTCTTT | CASMGNSAEAFF | . | TRBJ1-1 | . | TRBV27
TGTGCCTGGAGTGGTTGGACCGGCCAAGGGCAGTTCTTC | CAWSGWTGQGQFF | . | TRBJ2-1 | . | TRBV30
TGCAGCGTTGAAGAAGAAAGGGTATGGGCAGGTGAAGCTTTCTTT | CSVEEERVWAGEAFF | . | TRBJ1-1 | . | TRBV29-1
TGCAGCGCTATTAGCGGGAGGGCCCCAGATACGCAGTATTTT | CSAISGRAPDTQYF | . | TRBJ2-3 | TRBD2 | TRBV29-1
TGTGCCAGCGGGACAGGGATGAATCAGCCCCAGCATTTT | CASGTGMNQPQHF | . | TRBJ1-5 | TRBD1 | TRBV27
TGTGCCTTTCAGGGCGGGACAGGGGAAGAGACCCAGTACTTC | CAFQGGTGEETQYF | few | TRBJ2-5 | TRBD1 | TRBV30
TGTGCCACCAGCAGAGATCTAGGGAGTGAGCAGTTCTTC | CATSRDLGSEQFF | few | TRBJ2-1 | . | TRBV15
TGCAGCGTTGATGGGGGCGGGAGGTATAGCAATGAGCAGTTCTTC | CSVDGGGRYSNEQFF | few | TRBJ2-1 | TRBD2 | TRBV29-1
TGCAGCGTTGAAAAAATAGCGGGGGGAAAAGAGACCCAGTACTTC | CSVEKIAGGKETQYF | . | TRBJ2-5 | TRBD2 | TRBV29-1
TGTGCCAGCAGCTTAGGGCGGGAGCAGTTCTTC | CASSLGREQFF | . | TRBJ2-1 | . | TRBV7-9
TGCGCCAGCAGCCCGGCGGGGAGCGAGCAGTACTTC | CASSPAGSEQYF | . | TRBJ2-7 | . | TRBV5-1
TGTGCCTGGAGTTTGGGGGCCATCCTCTACGAGCAGTACTTC | CAWSLGAILYEQYF | . | TRBJ2-7 | . | TRBV30
TGTGCCAGCAGCTTTGGTCGGGGGGAGACCCAGTACTTC | CASSFGRGETQYF | . | TRBJ2-5 | . | TRBV5-6
TGCGCCAGCAGTCCGTTGGGCCGGTACAATGAGCAGTTCTTC | CASSPLGRYNEQFF | once | TRBJ2-1 | . | TRBV4-1
TGTGCCAGCAGATCTGGGCGTGAGGGAACAGATACGCAGTATTTT | CASRSGREGTDTQYF | few | TRBJ2-3 | . | TRBV28
TGCGCCAGCAGTCAAAGACGGGAACCGGCCCAGCATTTT | CASSQRREPAQHF | . | TRBJ1-5 | . | TRBV23-1
TGTGCCAGCAGCTTAGATTGGGGGACGGGGGAGCTGTTTTTT | CASSLDWGTGELFF | . | TRBJ2-2 | . | TRBV7-8
TGTGCCAGCAGCCCCTTCATTTACAATGAGCAGTTCTTC | CASSPFIYNEQFF | few | TRBJ2-1 | . | TRBV14
TGTGCCAGCAGCGTATGGGGGGGCGAAGAGACCCAGTACTTC | CASSVWGGEETQYF | . | TRBJ2-5 | . | TRBV9
TGCAGCGTTGCCCCGGGACAGGGACACACTGAAGCTTTCTTT | CSVAPGQGHTEAFF | . | TRBJ1-1 | TRBD1 | TRBV29-1
TGTGCCAGCAGTCCATCAGGGAGCACTGAAGCTTTCTTT | CASSPSGSTEAFF | . | TRBJ1-1 | . | TRBV6-5
TGTGCCAGCAGTTACGGCGGGAACACTGAAGCTTTCTTT | CASSYGGNTEAFF | . | TRBJ1-1 | . | TRBV6-5
TGCAGCGTTGAGGCCAGGGGAGGCGGCTACACCTTC | CSVEARGGGYTF | few | TRBJ1-2 | . | TRBV29-1
TGCAGCGTTTGGTTTGAGGGGATCGACGAGCAGTACTTC | CSVWFEGIDEQYF | . | TRBJ2-7 | . | TRBV29-1
TGTGCCAGTAGTATGACGGGACAGAGCCACGAGCAGTACTTC | CASSMTGQSHEQYF | . | TRBJ2-7 | TRBD1 | TRBV19
TGCGCCAGCAGCCAAGATGTAGGACAGGAAATCTACGAGCAGTACTTC | CASSQDVGQEIYEQYF | . | TRBJ2-7 | TRBD1 | TRBV4-1